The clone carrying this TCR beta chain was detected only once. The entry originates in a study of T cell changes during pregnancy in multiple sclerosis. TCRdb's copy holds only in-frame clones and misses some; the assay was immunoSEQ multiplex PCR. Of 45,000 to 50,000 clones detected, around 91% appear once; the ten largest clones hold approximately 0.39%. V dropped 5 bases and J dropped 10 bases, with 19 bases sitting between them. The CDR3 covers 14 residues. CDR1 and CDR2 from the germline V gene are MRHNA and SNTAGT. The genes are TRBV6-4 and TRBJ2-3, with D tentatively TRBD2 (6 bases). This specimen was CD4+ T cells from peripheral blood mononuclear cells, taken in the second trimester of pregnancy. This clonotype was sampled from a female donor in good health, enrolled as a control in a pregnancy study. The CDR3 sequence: CASSLEDYRGAQYF. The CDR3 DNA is TGTGCCAGCAGTCTCGAGGACTATAGAGGGGCGCAGTATTTT.